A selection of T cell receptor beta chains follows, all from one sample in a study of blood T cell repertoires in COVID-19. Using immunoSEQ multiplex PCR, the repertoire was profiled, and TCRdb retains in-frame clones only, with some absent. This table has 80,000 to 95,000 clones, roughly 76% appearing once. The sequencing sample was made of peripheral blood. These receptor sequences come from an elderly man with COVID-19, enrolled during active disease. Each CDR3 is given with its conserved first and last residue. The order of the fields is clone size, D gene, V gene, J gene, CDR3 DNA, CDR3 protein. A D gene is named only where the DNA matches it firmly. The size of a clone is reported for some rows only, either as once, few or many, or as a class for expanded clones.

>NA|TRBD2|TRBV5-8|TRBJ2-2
TGTGCCAGCAGATCCAGACTAGCGGGGACCGGGGAGCTGTTTTTT
CASRSRLAGTGELFF
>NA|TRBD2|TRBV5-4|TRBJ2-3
TGTGCCAGCAGCCCCAGGGCCCGAAGCGGGGGTATGTCAGATACGCAGTATTTT
CASSPRARSGGMSDTQYF
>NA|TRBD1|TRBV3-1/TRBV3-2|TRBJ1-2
TGTGCCAGCAGCCATTGGGACAGGGGACTTGGCTACACCTTC
CASSHWDRGLGYTF
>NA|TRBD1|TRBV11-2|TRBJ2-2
TGTGCCAGCAGCCCATGGACAGGGGGTGGTATCGGGGAGCTGTTTTTT
CASSPWTGGGIGELFF
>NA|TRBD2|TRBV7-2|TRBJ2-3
TGTGCCAGCAGCACACGGATAGCGGGGGGCACAGATACGCAGTATTTT
CASSTRIAGGTDTQYF
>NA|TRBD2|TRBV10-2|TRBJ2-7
TGCGCCAGTTCCCGGGAGGAGAGCTCCTACGAGCAGTACTTC
CASSREESSYEQYF
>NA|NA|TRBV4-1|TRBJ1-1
TGCGCCAGCAGCCAGAACCGAGGTGGCACTGAAGCTTTCTTT
CASSQNRGGTEAFF
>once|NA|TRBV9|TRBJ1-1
TGTGCCAGCAGCGTAGCAATGAACACTGAAGCTTTCTTT
CASSVAMNTEAFF
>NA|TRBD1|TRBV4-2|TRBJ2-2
TGTGCCAGCAGCCAAGACCCGCAGGGGGCTAACACCGGGGAGCTGTTTTTT
CASSQDPQGANTGELFF
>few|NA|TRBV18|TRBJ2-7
TGTGCCAGCTCCCTAGGACAGATCTCCTGGCAGTACTTC
CASSLGQISWQYF
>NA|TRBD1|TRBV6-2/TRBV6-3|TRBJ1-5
TGTGCCAGCAGTGACGATAGGACAGGGTTTTGGGATCAGCCCCAGCATTTT
CASSDDRTGFWDQPQHF
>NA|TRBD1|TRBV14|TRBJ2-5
TGTGCCAGCAGCCCTGGGACAGTCCAAGAGACCCAGTACTTC
CASSPGTVQETQYF
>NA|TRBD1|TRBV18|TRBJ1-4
TGTGCCAGCTCACCACCGGACAGGGCGGGGGAAAAACTGTTTTTT
CASSPPDRAGEKLFF
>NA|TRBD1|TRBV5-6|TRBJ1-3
TGTGCCAGCAGTAGGACAGGGGAGGGAAACACCATATATTTT
CASSRTGEGNTIYF
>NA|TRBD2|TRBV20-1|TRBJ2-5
TGCAGTGCTAGTCGTTCACTAGCGGCACAAGAGACCCAGTACTTC
CSASRSLAAQETQYF
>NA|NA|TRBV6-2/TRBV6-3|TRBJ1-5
TGTGCCAGCAGTAACGGGGGGAATCAGCCCCAGCATTTT
CASSNGGNQPQHF
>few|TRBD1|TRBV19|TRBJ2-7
TGTGCCACCGCCAACACTCTGACAGGGGATTCGACCTACGAGCAGTACTTC
CATANTLTGDSTYEQYF
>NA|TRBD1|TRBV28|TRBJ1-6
TGTGCCAGCAGTCCCGGGACAGATAATTCACCCCTCCACTTT
CASSPGTDNSPLHF
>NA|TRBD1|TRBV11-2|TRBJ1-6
TGTGCCAGCAGCTTAAGGGACAGGGGTAATTCACCCCTCCACTTT
CASSLRDRGNSPLHF
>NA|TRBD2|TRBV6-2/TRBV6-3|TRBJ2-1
TGTGCCAGCAGTCGGGGACTAGCGGGAGACCCCTCCTACAATGAGCAGTTCTTC
CASSRGLAGDPSYNEQFF
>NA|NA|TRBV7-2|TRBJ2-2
TGTGCCAGCAGCTTAGTAGGACTGACCACCGGGGAGCTGTTTTTT
CASSLVGLTTGELFF
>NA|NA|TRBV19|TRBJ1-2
TGTGCCAGGATATTATCGGACAGACTATTTTTCTATGGCTACACCTTC
CARILSDRLFFYGYTF
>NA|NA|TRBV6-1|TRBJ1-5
TGTGCCAGCAGTGAGGGGGGGGGCACCCAGCATTTT
CASSEGGGTQHF
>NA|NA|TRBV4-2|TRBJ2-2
TGTGCCAGCAGCCAAGCTTCAGTGAACACCGGGGAGCTGTTTTTT
CASSQASVNTGELFF
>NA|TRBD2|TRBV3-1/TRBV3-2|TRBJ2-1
TGTGCCAGCAGCCAAGATCGTTGGCTAGCGGGAGTGTTCTACAATGAGCAGTTCTTC
CASSQDRWLAGVFYNEQFF
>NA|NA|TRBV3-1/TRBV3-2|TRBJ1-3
TGTGCCAGCAGCCGTTTAATCGGAAACACCATATATTTT
CASSRLIGNTIYF
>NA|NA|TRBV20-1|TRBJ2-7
TGCAGTGCTAGTAGGGGGAGCCAGGGCTACGAGCAGTACTTC
CSASRGSQGYEQYF
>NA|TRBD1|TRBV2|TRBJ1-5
TGTGCCAGCAGAGACAGGGGAGGAAATCAGCCCCAGCATTTT
CASRDRGGNQPQHF
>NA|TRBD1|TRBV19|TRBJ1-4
TGTGCCAGTATCGACAGGGGGCAAACTAATGAAAAACTGTTTTTT
CASIDRGQTNEKLFF
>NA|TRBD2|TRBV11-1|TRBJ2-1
TGTGCCAGCAGCTTGGAGTTGGGAGGGGTCTACAATGAGCAGTTCTTC
CASSLELGGVYNEQFF
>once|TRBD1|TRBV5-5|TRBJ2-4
TGTGCCAGCAGCGAGGGGACAGGGGGCTCCCTCGCCAAAAACATTCAGTACTTC
CASSEGTGGSLAKNIQYF
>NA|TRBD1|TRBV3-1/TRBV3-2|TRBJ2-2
TGTGCCAGCAGCCAAGATAGAAGGGGGCGTTACACCGGGGAGCTGTTTTTT
CASSQDRRGRYTGELFF
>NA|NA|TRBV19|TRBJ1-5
TGTGCCAGTAATATAGGCCTTACATCCGGCAATCAGCCCCAGCATTTT
CASNIGLTSGNQPQHF
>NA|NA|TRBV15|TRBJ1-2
TGTGCCACCAGCAGAGACTTGGGGTTGCAGGGCTTATTGGATGGCTACACCTTC
CATSRDLGLQGLLDGYTF
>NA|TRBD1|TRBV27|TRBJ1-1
TGTGCCAGCAGTTTAAGGGGACAGACGAACACTGAAGCTTTCTTT
CASSLRGQTNTEAFF
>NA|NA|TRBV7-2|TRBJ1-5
TGTGCCAGCAGCTTAGGTCAGGGGCAGGGTCAGCCCCAGCATTTT
CASSLGQGQGQPQHF
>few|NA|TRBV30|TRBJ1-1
TGTGCCTGGAGTAATACGGGAAACACTGAAGCTTTCTTT
CAWSNTGNTEAFF
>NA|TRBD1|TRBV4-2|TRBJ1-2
TGTGCCAGCAGCCAAGATCTAGAGCAGGGGGAAGGCTATGGCTACACCTTC
CASSQDLEQGEGYGYTF
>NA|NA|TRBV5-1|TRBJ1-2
TGCGCCAGCAGCTTGGCTCAGTGGGGACATCCCAACACCTTC
CASSLAQWGHPNTF
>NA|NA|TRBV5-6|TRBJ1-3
TGTGCCAGCAGCTTGCTTGGAAACACCATATATTTT
CASSLLGNTIYF
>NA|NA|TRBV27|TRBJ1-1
TGTGCCAGCAGATTAAGACAGCGAGTCACTGAAGCTTTCTTT
CASRLRQRVTEAFF
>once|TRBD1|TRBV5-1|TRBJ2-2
TGCGCCAGCAGCTTGTTTGGGACAGGGGACGGCGGGGAGCTGTTTTTT
CASSLFGTGDGGELFF
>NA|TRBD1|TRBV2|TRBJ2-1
TGTGCCGGACAGGTGTCCCCCGTGGGTGAGCAGTTCTTC
CAGQVSPVGEQFF
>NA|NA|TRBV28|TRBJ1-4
TGTGCCAGCAGTCCCCAGGGTTTAGGTGAAAAACTGTTTTTT
CASSPQGLGEKLFF
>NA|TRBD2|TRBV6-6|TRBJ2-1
TGTGCCAGCAGTTGGACTAGCGGGAACTACAATGAGCAGTTCTTC
CASSWTSGNYNEQFF
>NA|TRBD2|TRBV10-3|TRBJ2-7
TGTGCCATCGGCCTAGCGGGAGCAAACGAGCAGTACTTC
CAIGLAGANEQYF
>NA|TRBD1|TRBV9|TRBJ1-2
TGTGCCAGCAGCGTACGGACAGGGGGCCTGGGGGGCTACACCTTC
CASSVRTGGLGGYTF
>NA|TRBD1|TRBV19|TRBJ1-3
TGTGCCAGTAGTCGACAGGGCTTATCCGGAAACACCATATATTTT
CASSRQGLSGNTIYF
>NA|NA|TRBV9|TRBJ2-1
TGTGCCAGCAGCGTAGGCGTCTTTTACAATGAGCAGTTCTTC
CASSVGVFYNEQFF
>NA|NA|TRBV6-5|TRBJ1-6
TGTGCCAGCAGTTATTCCATCAGCACAGGCGGTTCACCCCTCCACTTT
CASSYSISTGGSPLHF
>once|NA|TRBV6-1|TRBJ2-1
TGTGCCAGCAGTGAGGGGCCATACAATGAGCAGTTCTTC
CASSEGPYNEQFF
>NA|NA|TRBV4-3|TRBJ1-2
TGCGCCAGCAGCCAAGGGACAGCTAACTATGGCTACACCTTC
CASSQGTANYGYTF
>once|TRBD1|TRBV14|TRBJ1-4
TGTGCCAGCAGCCAAGGGTCCAGGGGGTTTGAAAAACTGTTTTTT
CASSQGSRGFEKLFF